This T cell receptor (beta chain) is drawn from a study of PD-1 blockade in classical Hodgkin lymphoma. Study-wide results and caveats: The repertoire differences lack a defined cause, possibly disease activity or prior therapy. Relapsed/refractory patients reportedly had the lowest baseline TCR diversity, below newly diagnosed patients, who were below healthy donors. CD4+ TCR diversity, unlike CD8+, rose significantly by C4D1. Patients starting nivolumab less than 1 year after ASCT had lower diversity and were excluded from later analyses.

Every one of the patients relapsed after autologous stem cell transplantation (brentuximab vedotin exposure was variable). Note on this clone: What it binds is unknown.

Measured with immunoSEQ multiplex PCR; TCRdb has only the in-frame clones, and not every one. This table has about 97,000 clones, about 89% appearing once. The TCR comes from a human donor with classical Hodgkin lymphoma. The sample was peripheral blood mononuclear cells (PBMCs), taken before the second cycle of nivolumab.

DNA for the CDR3: TGTGCCTGGAGAGATAGAACGGGATCTACCCTAAGCTCCTATAATTCACCCCTCCACTTT. This sequence encodes CAWRDRTGSTLSSYNSPLHF. J is TRBJ1-6 and V is TRBV30; D remains ambiguous. The V end lost 3 bases, the J end lost 0 bases, and 24 bases lay between the germline ends. The germline V gene encodes CDR1 GTSNPN and CDR2 SVGIG (reference sequence). The CDR3 is 20 amino acids.